These T cell receptor beta chains were read from a single sample in a study of shared T cell receptors in the human thymus. The table came from immunoSEQ multiplex PCR; TCRdb's copy has only in-frame clones and leaves some out. The table lists hundreds of thousands of clones, 87% of them singletons. This sample was shared with a second study, whose subject was human thymus T cells.

Material for sequencing was thymocytes. The source of these receptors is a boy under two years old with a congenital heart defect. Both conserved end residues are part of each CDR3. The D gene is left open where the match is weak. Size is stated for part of the rows, as once, few or many counts, or as a class when the clone is expanded.

cdr3_length	v_call	j_call	clone_size	d_call	cdr3_nt	cdr3_aa
13	TRBV29-1	TRBJ1-4	once	.	TGCAGCGTTGATCCTGGCGGTAATGAAAAACTGTTTTTT	CSVDPGGNEKLFF
19	TRBV15	TRBJ2-2	once	TRBD2	TGTGCCACCAGCAGAGATCACCCAACTAGCGGGAGGGACACCGGGGAGCTGTTTTTT	CATSRDHPTSGRDTGELFF
14	TRBV30	TRBJ1-2	.	TRBD1	TGTGCCTGGAAACGCGACAGGGAAAACTATGGCTACACCTTC	CAWKRDRENYGYTF
16	TRBV27	TRBJ2-7	.	TRBD2	TGTGCCAGCACCTACGAGCGGGAGGGCCCTTACTACGAGCAGTACTTC	CASTYEREGPYYEQYF
15	TRBV7-9	TRBJ2-7	.	.	TGTGCCAGCAGCTTAGACCTAGCTAACTCCTACGAGCAGTACTTC	CASSLDLANSYEQYF
15	TRBV4-3	TRBJ1-2	.	.	TGCGCCAGCAGCCAAGACGGGGGAGCTAACTATGGCTACACCTTC	CASSQDGGANYGYTF
17	TRBV4-1	TRBJ1-6	.	.	TGCGCCAGCAGCCAAGATACTGTGAGCTCCTATAATTCACCCCTCCACTTT	CASSQDTVSSYNSPLHF
14	TRBV7-3	TRBJ1-1	.	TRBD1	TGTGCCAGCAGCTTGACAGGGGGTGGTACTGAAGCTTTCTTT	CASSLTGGGTEAFF
15	TRBV7-5	TRBJ2-5	.	.	TGTGCCAGAAGCTTATTACCGGCGGCATGGAAGACCCAGTACTTC	CARSLLPAAWKTQYF
17	TRBV4-1	TRBJ2-7	.	.	TGCGCCAGCAGCCAAGACCTTGCGACGGGGGGCATTTACGAGCAGTACTTC	CASSQDLATGGIYEQYF
14	TRBV7-9	TRBJ1-2	.	TRBD1	TGTGCCAGCAGCTTAGGGGACAGGGGATATGGCTACACCTTC	CASSLGDRGYGYTF
16	TRBV6-6	TRBJ1-6	.	.	TGTGCCAGCAGTTACGTTGCGGACAGAGGGGATTCACCCCTCCACTTT	CASSYVADRGDSPLHF
15	TRBV5-5	TRBJ1-4	few	.	TGTGCCAGCAGCTTGGTGGAGGGGTTCGGTGAAAAACTGTTTTTT	CASSLVEGFGEKLFF
17	TRBV11-1	TRBJ2-7	.	.	TGTGCCAGCAGCTTAAAGGGAAGGGGCCGCCCTGGAAGGGAGCAGTACTTC	CASSLKGRGRPGREQYF
13	TRBV18	TRBJ1-2	once	.	TGTGCCAGCTCAACGACAGTAGGCTATGGCTACACCTTC	CASSTTVGYGYTF
10	TRBV27	TRBJ2-7	.	.	TGTGCCAGCCCCCAACCTAGGCAGTACTTC	CASPQPRQYF
16	TRBV27	TRBJ2-7	.	TRBD1	TGTGCCAGCAGTTTACAAAGACAGGGGGCTACCTACGAGCAGTACTTC	CASSLQRQGATYEQYF
16	TRBV14	TRBJ2-7	.	TRBD1	TGTGCCAGCAGCCAAGAACCCCCGGGACAGGGTTACGAGCAGTACTTC	CASSQEPPGQGYEQYF
13	TRBV9	TRBJ1-2	.	.	TGTGCCAGCAGCGTAACAGGGAACTATGGCTACACCTTC	CASSVTGNYGYTF
15	TRBV19	TRBJ2-7	once	TRBD2	TGTGCCAGTAGTATAGTAGCGGGAGGCTCCTACGAGCAGTACTTC	CASSIVAGGSYEQYF
15	TRBV2	TRBJ1-1	.	.	TGTGCCAGCAGTGAAGGTGGGGGGGAAAACACTGAAGCTTTCTTT	CASSEGGGENTEAFF
18	TRBV28	TRBJ2-7	few	TRBD2	TGTGCCAGCAGTTTATGGCTGGGACTAGCGGGAGACTTCTACGAGCAGTACTTC	CASSLWLGLAGDFYEQYF
16	TRBV4-1	TRBJ2-5	.	TRBD2	TGCGCCAGCAGCCAGAAAAGGTGCGGGGGGACAGAGACCCAGTACTTC	CASSQKRCGGTETQYF
17	TRBV5-4	TRBJ2-3	.	TRBD2	TGTGCCAGCAGCCCCCCATTGCAAGCGGGGGAGGCAGATACGCAGTATTTT	CASSPPLQAGEADTQYF
16	TRBV7-9	TRBJ2-7	.	TRBD1	TGTGCCAGCAGCCTTCTTGCCGGGACAGGGATTTACGAGCAGTACTTC	CASSLLAGTGIYEQYF
18	TRBV6-1	TRBJ2-3	.	.	TGTGCCAGCAGTGAAGCGCGACACCGACAGGAAAGCACAGATACGCAGTATTTT	CASSEARHRQESTDTQYF
16	TRBV21-1	TRBJ2-7	.	.	TGTGCCAGCAGCAAAGTTGTCAGTACCTCTACAGACGAGCAGTACTTC	CASSKVVSTSTDEQYF
13	TRBV7-2	TRBJ2-1	.	.	TGTGCCAGCAGCTTACGACTCGTCCATGAGCAGTTCTTC	CASSLRLVHEQFF
17	TRBV28	TRBJ1-3	.	TRBD1	TGTGCCAGCAGTTTATTAAGACAGGGTGTAGGCGGAAACACCATATATTTT	CASSLLRQGVGGNTIYF
16	TRBV28	TRBJ1-1	.	.	TGTGCCAGCAGTTTTTCCCCGGGAGGGGGTGACACTGAAGCTTTCTTT	CASSFSPGGGDTEAFF
16	TRBV2	TRBJ2-1	.	TRBD2	TGTGCCAGGGGGGAGACAACTAGCGGGATTTACAATGAGCAGTTCTTC	CARGETTSGIYNEQFF
14	TRBV27	TRBJ1-4	few	.	TGTGCCAGCAGTCCAGCGAGGGAAGGGGAAAAACTGTTTTTT	CASSPAREGEKLFF
15	TRBV7-2	TRBJ1-4	.	TRBD1	TGTGCCAGCAGGCGGGACAGTTCAACTAATGAAAAACTGTTTTTT	CASRRDSSTNEKLFF
14	TRBV15	TRBJ2-7	.	TRBD1	TGTGCCACCAGCAGGCGGGACAGGGGATACGAGCAGTACTTC	CATSRRDRGYEQYF
16	TRBV28	TRBJ1-6	.	.	TGTGCCAGCACCGCTCCATTTCGGAGGCCGTATTCACCCCTCCACTTT	CASTAPFRRPYSPLHF
17	TRBV5-4	TRBJ2-7	.	TRBD2	TGTGCCAGCAGCTTTTCCGGACTAGCGGGAGGGCCGGGCGAGCAGTACTTC	CASSFSGLAGGPGEQYF
18	TRBV5-4	TRBJ2-5	.	TRBD2	TGTGCCAGCAGCTTGTGGGTGACTAGCGGGAGTAGGGAAGAGACCCAGTACTTC	CASSLWVTSGSREETQYF
12	TRBV30	TRBJ1-5	.	.	TGTGCCTGGAAACGGGCAGGGCAGCCCCAGCATTTT	CAWKRAGQPQHF
15	TRBV7-6	TRBJ1-1	.	.	TGTGCCAGCAGCCCAGATGGGGGGGACGACACTGAAGCTTTCTTT	CASSPDGGDDTEAFF
17	TRBV7-9	TRBJ1-2	.	.	TGTGCCAGCAGCTTACCCCCGGACCTGGAGGATAACTATGGCTACACCTTC	CASSLPPDLEDNYGYTF
19	TRBV4-3	TRBJ2-2	few	.	TGCGCCAGCAGCCAAGAAGGGGGTTTGACGGGACCGAACACCGGGGAGCTGTTTTTT	CASSQEGGLTGPNTGELFF
16	TRBV5-1	TRBJ2-2	few	.	TGCGCCAGCAGCTTGGGACGCGGTCCACCCCCCGGGGAGCTGTTTTTT	CASSLGRGPPPGELFF
14	TRBV7-7	TRBJ2-3	.	TRBD1	TGTGCCAGCAGCTTAGGGGACAGGGGTGATACGCAGTATTTT	CASSLGDRGDTQYF
17	TRBV30	TRBJ1-5	.	TRBD1	TGTGCCTGGAGTCTTCCGGGACAGGGGTATAGCAATCAGCCCCAGCATTTT	CAWSLPGQGYSNQPQHF
17	TRBV27	TRBJ2-5	.	TRBD1	TGTGCCAGCAGTTTAAGGACCGGGACAGTAGACCAAGAGACCCAGTACTTC	CASSLRTGTVDQETQYF
15	TRBV19	TRBJ1-2	few	.	TGTGCCAGTAGTCTAACGAAAGTCGGTTCCTATGGCTACACCTTC	CASSLTKVGSYGYTF
12	TRBV28	TRBJ2-7	.	.	TGTGCCAGCAGTCGTACAGGCCACGAGCAGTACTTC	CASSRTGHEQYF
12	TRBV7-2	TRBJ1-2	.	.	TGTGCTACGAGGGAGCCCCTCTATGGCTACACCTTC	CATREPLYGYTF
11	TRBV14	TRBJ2-1	.	.	TGTGCCAGCAGCCGTAGAAATGAGCAGTTCTTC	CASSRRNEQFF
15	TRBV6-6	TRBJ2-7	.	TRBD2	TGTGCCAGCAGTACCCCTAGCGGGAGGGCCGTAGAGCAGTACTTC	CASSTPSGRAVEQYF
18	TRBV14	TRBJ2-5	once	TRBD2	TGTGCCAGCAGCCTCCTCTTGGCGGGAGAGGGCCCCTTAGAGACCCAGTACTTC	CASSLLLAGEGPLETQYF